The 18 T cell receptor beta chains in this list originate from one sample, sequenced in a study of radiotherapy plus CTLA-4 blockade in lung cancer. Generated by immunoSEQ multiplex PCR, the TCRdb table keeps only in-frame clones and is missing some. Of about 120,000 clones detected, more than 80% appear once; the ten largest clones hold approximately 6.6%. Sequenced here: peripheral blood, sampled from a patient treated with radiotherapy plus ipilimumab. The origin of the receptors is a human donor with non-small cell lung cancer that progressed on radiotherapy plus ipilimumab.

V is TRBV6-5 and J is TRBJ1-2; D possibly corresponds to TRBD1 (5 bases). Trimming cost V 7 bases and J 4 bases, with 13 bases left between them. Looked up from germline, CDR1 is MNHEY and CDR2 is SVGAGI. This CDR3 comprises 13 residues. In nucleotides, the CDR3 is TGTGCCAGCAACAGTGCAGGGTCCTATGGCTACACCTTC. Amino acids: CASNSAGSYGYTF.

The chain carries TRBV11-2 and TRBJ1-4; D unresolved. The germline V gene has CDR1 SGHAT and CDR2 FQNNGV. CDR3 size: 15 residues. The V gene lost 1 base and the J gene lost 5 bases, with 11 bases spanning the gap. CDR3 nucleotides: TGTGCCAGCAGCTTAGTTCGGAAAGTAAATGAAAAACTGTTTTTT. This gives the protein CASSLVRKVNEKLFF.

The chain combines TRBV4-2 with TRBJ2-5; no definite D call. CDR3 length: 13 residues. The V and J ends lost 3 bases and 3 bases respectively, with 8 bases between them. In germline, CDR1 is LGHNA, CDR2 YNFKEQ. Written as DNA, the CDR3 is TGTGCCAGCAGCCAGGGCTTAAAAGAGACCCAGTACTTC. Translated: CASSQGLKETQYF.

The V call is TRBV11-2, the J call TRBJ2-5; TRBD1 aligns across 9 bases. Germline-derived CDR1 and CDR2 are SGHAT and FQNNGV. The V and J ends lost 4 bases and 5 bases, in that order; junction bases with no gene match: 8. The CDR3 runs to 15 residues. The CDR3 nucleotides are TGTGCCAGCAGCTCCGCCGGGACAGGGTCCGAGACCCAGTACTTC. Translation: CASSSAGTGSETQYF.

V and J are TRBV2 and TRBJ1-1; maybe TRBD1 (5 bases). The CDR3 is made up of 11 amino acids. V lost 9 bases and J lost 10, with 15 bases in between. CDR1 SNHLY and CDR2 FYNNEI come from the germline V gene. CDR3 sequence reads: CASGDRPAAFF. The CDR3 nucleotides are TGTGCCAGTGGGGACCGACCTGCAGCTTTCTTT.

The chain carries TRBV5-1 and TRBJ1-4; D gene uncertain. Germline CDR1 and CDR2: SGHRS and YFSETQ. The CDR3 runs to 13 residues. V was clipped by 7 bases and J by 3 bases, with 10 bases between them. CDR3 protein: CASHDYSNEKLFF. In DNA form, the CDR3 reads TGCGCCAGCCACGACTACTCTAATGAAAAACTGTTTTTT.

The chain recombines TRBV5-1 with TRBJ2-5, with D hard to call. Trimming cost V 4 bases and J 5 bases, with 9 bases left between them. CDR3 length: 12 amino acids. CDR1 and CDR2 (germline): SGHRS, YFSETQ. This CDR3 reads CASSLDRETQYF. CDR3 DNA: TGCGCCAGCAGCCTGGATAGGGAGACCCAGTACTTC.

The chain uses TRBV12-2 and TRBJ2-3; the table's D call TRBD2 went unverified against the DNA. TRBV12-2 is annotated as a pseudogene. The CDR3 sequence is 13 residues long. The DNA for the CDR3 is TGTGCAAGTCGCTCAAAAAGCGGGAGTTCGCAGTATTTT. This translates into CASRSKSGSSQYF.

The chain employs TRBV2 and TRBJ2-3; D remains unclear. The germline V gene has CDR1 SNHLY and CDR2 FYNNEI. V was cut by 1 base and J by 6 bases, with 8 bases left in between. The CDR3 runs to 13 residues. The CDR3 nucleotides read TGTGCCAGCAGTGAAGACCGGCCGGATACGCAGTATTTT. It codes for CASSEDRPDTQYF.

The gene calls are TRBV5-1 and TRBJ2-5, with 9 bases aligning to TRBD2. In germline, CDR1 is SGHRS, CDR2 YFSETQ. The CDR3 runs to 17 residues. V dropped 4 bases and J dropped 2; count of bases not matched to a gene: 12. The CDR3 DNA sequence: TGCGCCAGCAGCCCGGGACTAGCAACAAGACTACAAGAGACCCAGTACTTC. Translated, it gives CASSPGLATRLQETQYF.

This sequence joins TRBV6-1 and TRBJ1-2; D is uncertain. CDR3 size: 15 residues. The V and J ends lost 2 bases and 5 bases respectively, with 15 bases between them. CDR1 and CDR2 from the germline V gene are MNHNS and SASEGT. Here the CDR3 DNA reads TGTGCCAGCAGTGAAAGCTCTCTGTCAGTTTATGGCTACACCTTC. Residues: CASSESSLSVYGYTF.

This sequence joins TRBV19 and TRBJ1-2; D is undetermined. CDR3 length: 17 residues. Germline CDR1 is LNHDA and CDR2 is SQIVND (reference sequence). Deletions cut 1 base from V and 0 bases from J, with 15 bases between. In DNA form, the CDR3 reads TGTGCCAGTAGTATAGGGACGAGTATGATTACTAACTATGGCTACACCTTC. It codes for CASSIGTSMITNYGYTF.

This chain links TRBV2 with TRBJ1-1; 9 bases fit TRBD1. Trimming at V came to 6 bases and at J to 1 base, leaving 0 bases not matched to a gene. The germline V gene has CDR1 SNHLY and CDR2 FYNNEI. The CDR3 totals 13 residues. The CDR3 loop is CASRDRGNTEAFF. CDR3 nucleotides: TGTGCCAGCAGGGACAGGGGGAACACTGAAGCTTTCTTT.

This chain connects TRBV5-1 to TRBJ2-7, with 8 positions matching TRBD1. CDR1 is SGHRS, CDR2 YFSETQ, per germline. This CDR3 region has 14 residues. Trimming at V came to 0 bases and at J to 2 bases, leaving 1 base not matched to a gene. This chain's CDR3 is CASSLAGQAYEQYF. CDR3 nucleotide sequence: TGCGCCAGCAGCTTGGCGGGACAGGCCTACGAGCAGTACTTC.

A few counts support this clone. The chain recombines TRBV27 with TRBJ2-7, with 15 nucleotides matching TRBD2. With 8 bases clipped from V and 4 bases from J, the junction kept 0 bases outside the gene matches. Germline CDR1 MNHEY, CDR2 SMNVEV (reference sequence). The CDR3 consists of 13 residues. The CDR3 sequence is CASGTSGRYEQYF. In DNA, the CDR3 is TGTGCCAGCGGGACTAGCGGGAGGTACGAGCAGTACTTC.

The chain carries TRBV27 and TRBJ2-2; 9 bases fit TRBD1. The germline gives CDR1 MNHEY, CDR2 SMNVEV (reference sequence). V lost 1 base to trimming and J lost 7 bases; unmatched junction nucleotides: 7. This CDR3 spans 16 amino acids. This CDR3 is CASSLFGTGRGGELFF. The CDR3 region has the DNA TGTGCCAGCAGTTTATTTGGGACAGGGCGCGGCGGGGAGCTGTTTTTT.

The chain uses TRBV15 and TRBJ2-6; D uncertain. Trimming removed 5 bases from V and 4 bases from J, with 12 bases in between. CDR3 length: 15 residues. Germline V gene lookup returns CDR1 LNHNV and CDR2 YYDKDF (reference sequence). Here the CDR3 reads CATSFGHAGANVLTF. The CDR3 DNA is TGTGCCACCAGCTTTGGGCACGCAGGGGCCAACGTCCTGACTTTC.

This clone turned up a few times. The rearrangement links TRBV15 to TRBJ2-3, with TRBD1 matching 8 bases. Losses at the gene ends were 3 bases for V and 4 bases for J; bases not matched to a gene: 3. Germline V gene data show CDR1 as LNHNV and CDR2 as YYDKDF (reference sequence). There are 14 residues in the CDR3. CDR3 sequence (DNA): TGTGCCACCAGCAGGGGACAGGCCCCAGATACGCAGTATTTT. Its translation: CATSRGQAPDTQYF.